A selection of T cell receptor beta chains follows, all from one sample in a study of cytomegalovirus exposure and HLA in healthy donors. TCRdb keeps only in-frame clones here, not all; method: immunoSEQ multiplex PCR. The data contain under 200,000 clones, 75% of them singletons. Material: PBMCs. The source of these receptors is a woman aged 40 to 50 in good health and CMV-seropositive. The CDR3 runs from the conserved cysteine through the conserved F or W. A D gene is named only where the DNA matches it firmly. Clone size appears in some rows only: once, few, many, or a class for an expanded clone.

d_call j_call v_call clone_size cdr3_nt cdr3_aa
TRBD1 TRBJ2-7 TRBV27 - TGTGCCAGCAGCCGACAGGGCTACGAGCAGTACTTC CASSRQGYEQYF
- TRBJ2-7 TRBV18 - TGTGCCAGCTCACCGAGAGACTTTGGGCAGTACTTC CASSPRDFGQYF
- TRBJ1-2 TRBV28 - TGTGCCAGCAACACGAGGGGGTTGGGTGACTATGGCTACACCTTC CASNTRGLGDYGYTF
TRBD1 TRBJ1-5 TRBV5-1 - TGCGCCAGCAGCCTCTCCGGGACAGGGCTACAGCCCCAGCATTTT CASSLSGTGLQPQHF
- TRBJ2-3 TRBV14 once TGTGCCAGCATTATTCTGGCGGGGAGCACAGATACGCAGTATTTT CASIILAGSTDTQYF
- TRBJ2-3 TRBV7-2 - TGTGCCAGCACTGGAGCGGATACGCAGTATTTT CASTGADTQYF
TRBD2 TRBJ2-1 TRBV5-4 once TGTGCCAGCAGCCGTCTAGCGGTGACTTACAATGAGCAGTTCTTC CASSRLAVTYNEQFF
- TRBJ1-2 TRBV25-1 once TGTGCCAGCAGCGAGACAGCCGACTATGGCTACACCTTC CASSETADYGYTF
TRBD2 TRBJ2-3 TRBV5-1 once TGCGCCAGCAGCTCCGATTGGGGCGGGAGGAACACAGATACGCAGTATTTT CASSSDWGGRNTDTQYF
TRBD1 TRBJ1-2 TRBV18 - TGTGCCAGCTCACCGTCCGGGACAGGGAATGGCTACACCTTC CASSPSGTGNGYTF
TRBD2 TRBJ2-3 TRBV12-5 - TGTGCTAGTGGAACTACACTAGCGGGGTTTATCACAGATACGCAGTATTTT CASGTTLAGFITDTQYF
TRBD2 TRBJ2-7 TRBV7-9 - TGTTCCAGCAGCTTAGGACTAGCGACTTACGAGCAGTACTTC CSSSLGLATYEQYF
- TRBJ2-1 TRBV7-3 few TGTGCCAGCAGCTTAAATTCCCCCGTGTCTACTGAGCAGTTCTTC CASSLNSPVSTEQFF
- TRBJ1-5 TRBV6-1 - TGTGCCAGCAGGAACCAGGGTAGTAGCAATCAGCCCCAGCATTTT CASRNQGSSNQPQHF
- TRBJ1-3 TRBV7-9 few TGTTCCAGCAGCTTATCCGGTTCATGGACTGGAGGGAACGGAAACACCATATATTTT CSSSLSGSWTGGNGNTIYF
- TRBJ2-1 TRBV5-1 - TGCGCCAGCAAGCTGCCCTCCTACAATGAGCAGTTCTTC CASKLPSYNEQFF